Listed below are T cell receptor beta chains from one sample, sequenced in a study of radiotherapy plus CTLA-4 blockade in lung cancer. This table comes from immunoSEQ multiplex PCR, and its TCRdb copy is limited to in-frame clones, with some not included. The profile shows about 50,000 clones, roughly 73% of them singletons. The source material was peripheral blood, sampled from a patient treated with radiotherapy plus ipilimumab. Receptors were obtained from a human donor with non-small cell lung cancer who had a complete response to radiotherapy plus ipilimumab. Each CDR3 is given with its conserved first and last residue. Each record gives: J gene, D gene, V gene, CDR3 protein. A D gene is named only where the DNA matches it firmly.

j_call: TRBJ2-3
d_call: -
v_call: TRBV5-4
cdr3_aa: CASSLGGPNFFVDTQYF

j_call: TRBJ1-1
d_call: -
v_call: TRBV13
cdr3_aa: CASSFSIRRENTEAFF

j_call: TRBJ1-2
d_call: -
v_call: TRBV7-2
cdr3_aa: CASSLAQGTYYGYTF

j_call: TRBJ2-5
d_call: -
v_call: TRBV7-9
cdr3_aa: CASSSQETQYF

j_call: TRBJ1-1
d_call: TRBD1
v_call: TRBV18
cdr3_aa: CASSLGQGSSGTEAFF

j_call: TRBJ1-1
d_call: -
v_call: TRBV11-2
cdr3_aa: CASRGLAGNTEAFF

j_call: TRBJ2-7
d_call: -
v_call: TRBV6-6
cdr3_aa: CASPSPGPSYEQYF

j_call: TRBJ2-5
d_call: TRBD2
v_call: TRBV7-6
cdr3_aa: CASSLGALAGARETQYF

j_call: TRBJ1-6
d_call: TRBD1
v_call: TRBV5-1
cdr3_aa: CASSPGQGYDNSPLHF

j_call: TRBJ2-7
d_call: TRBD1
v_call: TRBV6-5
cdr3_aa: CASSSQGAGEQYF

j_call: TRBJ2-2
d_call: TRBD2
v_call: TRBV4-1
cdr3_aa: CASSQKLAGGLVTGELFF

j_call: TRBJ2-7
d_call: TRBD2
v_call: TRBV15
cdr3_aa: CATRQGRTSGRPYEQYF

j_call: TRBJ2-5
d_call: TRBD2
v_call: TRBV7-2
cdr3_aa: CASSSGLAGGRETQYF

j_call: TRBJ1-2
d_call: TRBD1
v_call: TRBV2
cdr3_aa: CASRSRISGQAHYGYTF

j_call: TRBJ2-1
d_call: -
v_call: TRBV5-1
cdr3_aa: CASSLDYYNEQFF

j_call: TRBJ2-3
d_call: -
v_call: TRBV5-1
cdr3_aa: CASRRQGSSDTQYF

j_call: TRBJ1-2
d_call: TRBD1
v_call: TRBV6-5
cdr3_aa: CASSYSRDRGRGYTF

j_call: TRBJ1-2
d_call: TRBD1
v_call: TRBV11-2
cdr3_aa: CASSLGSARGQNGYTF

j_call: -
d_call: -
v_call: TRBV10-2
cdr3_aa: CASRSTAAYEQYF

j_call: TRBJ2-7
d_call: -
v_call: TRBV15
cdr3_aa: CATSRDRGYEQYF

j_call: TRBJ2-1
d_call: -
v_call: TRBV28
cdr3_aa: CASSLGTYNEQFF

j_call: TRBJ1-6
d_call: TRBD1
v_call: TRBV30
cdr3_aa: CASPGQGVYSPLHF

j_call: TRBJ2-2
d_call: TRBD1
v_call: TRBV5-4
cdr3_aa: CASSHRQGADTGELFF

j_call: TRBJ2-1
d_call: -
v_call: TRBV5-1
cdr3_aa: CASSLASGVQVGEQFF

j_call: TRBJ1-3
d_call: TRBD1
v_call: TRBV11-2
cdr3_aa: CASTRSDRAGRTIYF

j_call: TRBJ2-7
d_call: TRBD2
v_call: TRBV5-4
cdr3_aa: CASSPAGGRAYEQYF

j_call: TRBJ2-3
d_call: TRBD2
v_call: TRBV7-2
cdr3_aa: CASSQAGPPDTQYF

j_call: TRBJ2-7
d_call: TRBD2
v_call: TRBV9
cdr3_aa: CASSTGLAGPYEQYF

j_call: TRBJ2-7
d_call: -
v_call: TRBV5-1
cdr3_aa: CASSLNLAFYEQYF

j_call: TRBJ2-7
d_call: -
v_call: TRBV7-8
cdr3_aa: CASSLASAGRYYEQYF

j_call: TRBJ1-4
d_call: TRBD1
v_call: TRBV10-3
cdr3_aa: CAIKGQVNEKLFF

j_call: TRBJ1-5
d_call: -
v_call: TRBV30
cdr3_aa: CAWSAGLRNQPQHF

j_call: TRBJ1-1
d_call: -
v_call: TRBV11-2
cdr3_aa: CASSLGNRMTLNTEAFF

j_call: TRBJ2-2
d_call: -
v_call: TRBV19
cdr3_aa: CASRADSPTGELFF

j_call: TRBJ2-7
d_call: TRBD1
v_call: TRBV19
cdr3_aa: CASRDRASYEQYF

j_call: TRBJ2-1
d_call: TRBD1
v_call: TRBV6-1
cdr3_aa: CASTVDRAYNEQFF

j_call: TRBJ2-1
d_call: -
v_call: TRBV2
cdr3_aa: CASSTTGTTYNEQFF

j_call: TRBJ1-1
d_call: -
v_call: TRBV11-2
cdr3_aa: CASSTTLNTEAFF

j_call: TRBJ1-5
d_call: -
v_call: TRBV7-9
cdr3_aa: CASSKSSGVVGNQPQHF